The source of this TCR beta chain is a study of regulatory T cells in long-lasting Graves disease. General study results and limits: Favored gene segments in persistent disease were TRBV28, TRBJ1-2 and TRBJ2-5.

This clonotype was found many times. What it recognizes is unknown. Per germline, CDR1 SNHLY and CDR2 FYNNEI. CDR3 length equals 15 residues. Losses at the gene ends were 6 bases for V and 3 bases for J; bases not matched to a gene: 9. Building the TCR beta libraries relied on iRepertoire HTBI primers, and CDR3 regions underwent Arm-PCR. One entry per CDR3 protein results from TCRdb running MiXCR on the multiplex PCR reads. The sample yields hundreds of thousands of distinct CDR3 sequences, 15% seen once. Sample time point: newly diagnosed GD, antithyroid drugs for less than 3 months. RNA extracted from PBMCs served as the sequencing template. These data were likewise used in another study, on T cells in Graves' hyperthyroidism and ophthalmopathy.

This chain connects TRBV2 to TRBJ2-5, with 8 nucleotides matching TRBD1. The clonotype originates from a woman aged 40-49 years with Graves disease. The input for sequencing was peripheral blood mononuclear cells (PBMCs), taken at new diagnosis, from a patient treated with antithyroid drugs. The CDR3 bases are TGTGCCAGCAGCGGCTGGACAGGGCTCAAAGAGACCCAGTACTTC. Amino acids: CASSGWTGLKETQYF.